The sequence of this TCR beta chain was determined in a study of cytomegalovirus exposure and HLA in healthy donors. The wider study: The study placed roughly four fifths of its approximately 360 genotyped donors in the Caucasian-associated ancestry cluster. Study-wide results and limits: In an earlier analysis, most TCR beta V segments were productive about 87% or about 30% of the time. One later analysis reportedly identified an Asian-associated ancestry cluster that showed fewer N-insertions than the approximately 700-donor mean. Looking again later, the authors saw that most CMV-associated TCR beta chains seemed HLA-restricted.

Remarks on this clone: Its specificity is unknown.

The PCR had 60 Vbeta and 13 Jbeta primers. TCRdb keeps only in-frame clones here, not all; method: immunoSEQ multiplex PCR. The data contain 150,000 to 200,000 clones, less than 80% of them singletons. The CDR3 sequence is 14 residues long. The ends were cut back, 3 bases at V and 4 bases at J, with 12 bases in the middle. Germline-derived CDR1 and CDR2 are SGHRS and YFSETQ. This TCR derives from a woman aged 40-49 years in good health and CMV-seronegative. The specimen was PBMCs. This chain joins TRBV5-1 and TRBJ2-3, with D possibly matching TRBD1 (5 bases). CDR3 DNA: TGCGCCAGCAGCTCCGCAGGGAACCCAGATACGCAGTATTTT. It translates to CASSSAGNPDTQYF.